This T cell receptor (beta chain) was recorded in a study of GPR56 and killer-like receptors on CD4 memory cells (dated by TCRdb to between 2018 and 2020). Context from the whole study: According to the study's proposal, human CD4+ memory T-cell differentiation and cytokine production potential are marked by the progressive acquisition of KLRB1, KLRG1, GPR56 and then KLRF1. Healthy blood donors in the study were described as age-matched to the liver disease patients, whose median age was 68 years. Results the study describes overall, beyond this receptor: Rather than covering full repertoires, the diversity and similarity analyses were limited to the 100 most expanded clones in each population. The clones that dominated late populations 4 and 5 were also present in early populations 1 and 2, and the authors interpreted this finding as evidence for linear differentiation. Overlap of TCR repertoires was especially pronounced between late populations 4 and 5, and partly extended to population 3. Low clonal frequency was observed in the marker-negative population, and a progressive increase in clonal frequency, with a corresponding decrease in TCRbeta diversity, was observed along the proposed pathway.

The CDR3 runs 14 amino acids, cysteine and phenylalanine included. This entry has no DNA. CDR1 and CDR2, looked up from the germline V gene, are SGHTA and FQGTGA. Five KLR/GPR56-defined CD4+ populations were enriched by fluorescence-activated cell sorting before TCRbeta sequencing. TCRbeta repertoires of five CD4+ T-cell subsets defined by KLRB1, KLRG1, GPR56 and KLRF1 expression were sequenced to test a linear memory differentiation pathway. TCR-sequenced cells came from peripheral blood of healthy control individuals, reported as five donors in the TCRbeta analysis figure. Heparinized peripheral blood was collected and all samples were processed within one hour of retrieval. To isolate peripheral blood mononuclear cells, blood was diluted 1:2 in PBS and put through Biocoll density gradient centrifugation at room temperature. Before flow sorting, CD4+ T cells were enriched from freshly isolated PBMCs by magnetic sorting with anti-CD4 MicroBeads. A BD FACSAria II was used to sort CD4+ T cells, enriched from the PBMCs of healthy donors, according to marker expression. Surface staining used anti-KLRB1 clone 191B8, anti-KLRF1 clone 4A4.D10 and anti-KLRG1 clone REA261 antibodies from Miltenyi Biotec.

About this clonotype itself: The target of this receptor is not known.

The instrument was an Illumina HiSeq 2500. For construction of sequencing libraries, the recombined TCRbeta locus was amplified according to a previously published PCR protocol. The published analysis was carried out like this. Any read whose average quality score fell below 30 was discarded, and IMSEQ was used to process the reads that remained. Each clonotype was defined by the combination of Vbeta gene, Jbeta gene and CDR3 amino acid sequence. The Morisita-Horn index, computed on the top 100 expanded clones, was used to measure repertoire overlap between populations. Renyi diversity profiles calculated on the top 100 expanded clones were used to assess clonal diversity. TCRdb reprocessed the raw reads; every CDR3 protein sequence is a single record, and DNA is not supplied. What appears here as the V and J calls and clone size reflects TCRdb's work, not the paper's. This sample's table contains roughly 2,000 distinct CDR3 sequences. The ten largest clones represent approximately 4.3% of the sample.

The sample consisted of memory CD4+ T cells from blood. This TCR was recovered from a human donor in good health. The chain employs TRBV7-3 and TRBJ2-5; checking the TCRdb D call of TRBD2 is not possible without DNA. CDR3 reads: CASSLNAGQETQYF.